A selection of T cell receptor beta chains follows, all from one sample in a study of T cell responses to AZD1222 COVID-19 vaccine. Some clones are missing from TCRdb's copy, which holds only in-frame ones; the method was immunoSEQ multiplex PCR. The sample carries roughly 140,000 clones, approximately 89% recorded once. The sequenced sample was peripheral blood, obtained on day 0 of MenACWY control vaccination. All receptors derive from an adult in good health. Both conserved end residues are part of each CDR3. Each record gives: V gene, D gene, J gene, clone size, CDR3 protein, CDR3 DNA. A D gene is named only where the DNA matches it firmly. Not all rows give a size; the values are once, few, many and, for expanded clones, a class.

V: TRBV18; D: TRBD2; J: TRBJ2-7; size: -; CDR3: CASSPPYGEGAYEQYF; DNA: TGTGCCAGCTCACCTCCTTATGGGGAGGGAGCCTACGAGCAGTACTTC
V: TRBV11-2; D: TRBD2; J: TRBJ2-7; size: once; CDR3: CASSSRGVEVLANHEQYF; DNA: TGTGCCAGCAGCTCCCGGGGGGTCGAGGTCCTAGCGAACCACGAGCAGTACTTC
V: TRBV5-4; D: TRBD1; J: TRBJ2-3; size: few; CDR3: CASRSGSQGPQYF; DNA: TGTGCCAGCAGGTCCGGGTCACAGGGGCCGCAGTATTTT
V: TRBV5-4; D: TRBD2; J: TRBJ2-2; size: -; CDR3: CASSPGLAGGRGELFF; DNA: TGTGCCAGCAGCCCCGGACTAGCGGGGGGGCGTGGGGAGCTGTTTTTT
V: TRBV6-5; D: TRBD1; J: TRBJ2-1; size: few; CDR3: CASRGQHNEQFF; DNA: TGTGCCAGCAGGGGACAGCACAATGAGCAGTTCTTC
V: TRBV5-5; D: -; J: TRBJ2-3; size: -; CDR3: CASSLDSTDTQYF; DNA: TGTGCCAGCAGTTTGGACAGCACAGATACGCAGTATTTT
V: TRBV4-1; D: -; J: TRBJ1-4; size: once; CDR3: CASSHRNRGEKLFF; DNA: TGCGCCAGCAGCCATAGAAACCGGGGGGAAAAACTGTTTTTT
V: TRBV5-6; D: -; J: TRBJ1-2; size: -; CDR3: CASSATGSYGYTF; DNA: TGTGCCAGCAGCGCCACAGGGAGCTATGGCTACACCTTC
V: TRBV10-3; D: TRBD2; J: TRBJ2-1; size: -; CDR3: CAISESIGEWTSGHNEQFF; DNA: TGTGCCATCAGTGAGTCGATAGGTGAATGGACTAGCGGTCACAATGAGCAGTTCTTC
V: TRBV10-3; D: TRBD1; J: TRBJ1-2; size: many; CDR3: CAISKGQGARGYTF; DNA: TGTGCCATCAGTAAAGGACAGGGGGCGCGAGGCTACACCTTC
V: TRBV7-9; D: -; J: TRBJ1-6; size: -; CDR3: CASSGYPGNTWNSPLHF; DNA: TGTGCCAGCAGCGGATACCCCGGGAACACGTGGAATTCACCCCTCCACTTT
V: TRBV5-1; D: -; J: TRBJ2-3; size: -; CDR3: CASSLLDGGTTDTQYF; DNA: TGCGCCAGCAGCTTGTTGGACGGGGGTACCACAGATACGCAGTATTTT
V: TRBV7-4; D: -; J: TRBJ2-7; size: -; CDR3: CAPGERGPGGYEQYF; DNA: TGTGCCCCCGGTGAGAGGGGGCCGGGAGGCTACGAGCAGTACTTC
V: TRBV7-2; D: -; J: TRBJ2-5; size: -; CDR3: CASSLQGQPKETQYF; DNA: TGTGCCAGCAGCTTACAGGGACAACCTAAAGAGACCCAGTACTTC
V: TRBV10-3; D: TRBD1; J: TRBJ2-1; size: -; CDR3: CAISDTGTGGKDEQFF; DNA: TGTGCCATCAGTGATACCGGGACAGGGGGCAAGGATGAGCAGTTCTTC
V: TRBV28; D: TRBD2; J: TRBJ2-7; size: -; CDR3: CASRLSGSGTYEQYF; DNA: TGTGCCAGCAGACTTTCTGGGAGCGGGACCTACGAGCAGTACTTC
V: TRBV7-2; D: -; J: TRBJ1-1; size: once; CDR3: CASSLAAGRVNTEAFF; DNA: TGTGCCAGCAGCTTAGCGGCCGGACGGGTGAACACTGAAGCTTTCTTT
V: TRBV30; D: -; J: TRBJ1-1; size: -; CDR3: CAWSVLGGWFEAFF; DNA: TGTGCCTGGAGTGTACTGGGAGGGTGGTTCGAAGCTTTCTTT
V: TRBV21-1; D: -; J: TRBJ1-2; size: once; CDR3: CASSLTVNYGYTF; DNA: TGTGCCAGCAGCTTGACGGTTAACTATGGCTACACCTTC
V: TRBV11-2; D: TRBD2; J: TRBJ2-1; size: -; CDR3: CASSSTGTSGGRFF; DNA: TGTGCCAGCAGCTCGACCGGGACTAGCGGGGGACGGTTCTTC
V: TRBV7-2; D: TRBD2; J: TRBJ2-7; size: -; CDR3: CASSQGTSGGREQYF; DNA: TGTGCCAGCAGCCAAGGGACTAGCGGGGGCCGCGAGCAGTACTTC
V: TRBV5-6; D: -; J: TRBJ1-3; size: -; CDR3: CASSSGRFSGNTIYF; DNA: TGTGCCAGCAGCTCGGGACGGTTCTCTGGAAACACCATATATTTT